These 5 T cell receptor beta chains came from one sample sequenced in a study of radiotherapy plus CTLA-4 blockade in lung cancer (dated by TCRdb to the late 2010s). The method was the immunoSEQ multiplex PCR assay. Not all clones reach the TCRdb copy of this immuneACCESS table, which keeps in-frame sequences only. Checked studies attribute under half of the gap to unresolved V genes and leave the rest unexplained. The sample has 55,000 to 80,000 clones on record, approximately 75% of them singletons. About 4.2% of the sample goes to the ten largest clones. This specimen was peripheral blood, taken from a patient treated with radiotherapy plus ipilimumab. The receptors were sampled from a human donor with non-small cell lung cancer who had a complete response to radiotherapy plus ipilimumab.

The chain is built from TRBV11-2 and TRBJ2-1; D gene unclear. V was clipped by 3 bases and J by 9 bases, with 15 bases between them. This CDR3 comprises 14 residues. Germline V gene sequence: CDR1 SGHAT, CDR2 FQNNGV. The CDR3: CASSFGAEPGEQFF. The CDR3 coding sequence is TGTGCCAGCAGCTTCGGTGCAGAGCCGGGTGAGCAGTTCTTC. Full variable domain (outside the CDR3, taken from reference TRBV11-2 and TRBJ2-1): EAGVAQSPRYKIIEKRQSVAFWCNPISGHATLYWYQQILGQGPKLLIQFQNNGVVDDSQLPKDRFSAERLKGVDSTLKIQPAKLEDSAVYLCASSFGAEPGEQFFGPGTRLTVL.

The rearrangement links TRBV7-2 to TRBJ2-1, with D possibly being TRBD2 (6 bases). Germline CDR1 SGHTA, CDR2 FQGNSA. The CDR3 consists of 14 residues. V was shortened by 5 bases and J by 9 bases, with 17 bases between the two germline ends. Written as DNA, the CDR3 is TGTGCCAGCAGCCCCGGGACTCCGTGGAGTGAGCAGTTCTTC. This translates into CASSPGTPWSEQFF.

J is TRBJ1-2 and V is TRBV6-6, with TRBD1 matching over 8 bases. After removal of 6 bases from V and 7 bases from J, the junction contained 1 base not matched to a gene. The CDR3 covers 11 residues. Germline CDR1 and CDR2: MNHNY and SVGAGI (reference sequence). For the CDR3, the DNA is TGTGCCAGCAGAACAGGGGGTGGCTACACCTTC. Protein: CASRTGGGYTF.

This chain joins TRBV30 and TRBJ1-3, with TRBD1 matching 7 bases. This CDR3 contains 13 residues. CDR1 is GTSNPN and CDR2 is SVGIG in the germline V gene (reference sequence). With 4 bases clipped from V and 4 bases from J, the junction kept 4 bases outside the gene matches. CDR3 residues: CAWNRGRGNTIYF. CDR3 nucleotides: TGTGCCTGGAACAGGGGAAGAGGAAACACCATATATTTT.

This clone was recorded once. The CDR3 coding sequence is TGTGCCAGCAGGGAGGGGGAGGGGATGAACACTGAAGCTTTCTTT. Residues: CASREGEGMNTEAFF. The chain combines TRBV6-1 with TRBJ1-1; a possible D gene is TRBD1 (6 bases). Trimming cost V 6 bases and J 0 bases, with 14 bases left between them. The CDR3 loop spans 15 amino acids. Looked up from germline, CDR1 is MNHNS and CDR2 is SASEGT.